Below, 8 T cell receptor beta chains from the same sample are listed, as sequenced in a study of blood T cell repertoires in COVID-19 (TCRdb year 2020). Library preparation employed the immunoSEQ multiplex PCR assay. What TCRdb holds here is the immuneACCESS table cut down to in-frame rearrangements. Part of the clones is not present; checked against another copy, under half of the missing clones reflect an unresolved V gene, and the others are unexplained. Present in this sample are about 120,000 clones, 85% to 90% of which were seen just once. The ten biggest clones cover about 27% of the sample. Sequenced: peripheral blood. The receptors were gathered from a man aged 70-80 years with active or convalescent COVID-19.

The V and J genes are TRBV21-1 and TRBJ1-1. TRBV21-1 is a pseudogene segment. This CDR3 region has 12 residues. The CDR3 nucleotides are TGTGCCAGCAGCAAAGAAGGAGCTGAAGCTTTCTTT. It specifies CASSKEGAEAFF.

The V and J genes are TRBV28 and TRBJ1-6; a weak D match, TRBD1 (6 bases). The CDR3 sequence is 13 residues long. With 7 bases removed from V and 7 bases from J, the gap between germline ends came to 11 bases. The germline V gene has CDR1 MDHEN and CDR2 SYDVKM. The CDR3 loop reads CASIQGGNSPLHF. The CDR3 DNA reads as TGTGCCAGCATACAGGGCGGAAATTCACCCCTCCACTTT.

In DNA form, the CDR3 reads TGTGCCAGCAGCTTGGGGGCGGGGTCCTACAATGAGCAGTTCTTC. Translation gives CASSLGAGSYNEQFF. This chain links TRBV5-5 with TRBJ2-1, with D possibly being TRBD2 (6 bases). CDR3 size: 15 residues. From germline, CDR1 is SGHKS and CDR2 YYEKEE (reference sequence). Trimming removed 0 bases from V and 1 base from J, with 8 bases in between.

CDR3: CASSSPGQRYTEAFF. In nucleotides, the CDR3 is TGTGCCAGCAGTTCCCCGGGACAGCGATACACTGAAGCTTTCTTT. The chain joins TRBV28 to TRBJ1-1; 7 bases fit TRBD1. The germline gives CDR1 MDHEN, CDR2 SYDVKM. The CDR3 consists of 15 residues. V was clipped by 4 bases and J by 3 bases; unmatched bases: 8.

The chain carries TRBV5-1 and TRBJ2-5, with D possibly being TRBD1 (5 bases). This CDR3 contains 17 residues. Germline assignment: CDR1 SGHRS and CDR2 YFSETQ. The V gene lost 0 bases and the J gene lost 5 bases, with 20 bases spanning the gap. CDR3 DNA sequence: TGCGCCAGCAGCTTGGATCCTAGGGGTAGCCTTGAGGAGACCCAGTACTTC. Protein: CASSLDPRGSLEETQYF.

The chain uses TRBV28 and TRBJ2-7; TRBD1 might be the D (6 bases). Germline V gene sequence: CDR1 MDHEN, CDR2 SYDVKM. The ends were cut back, 6 bases at V and 6 bases at J, with 12 bases in the middle. The CDR3 runs 12 residues. CDR3 coding DNA: TGTGCCAGCAGGACGACAGGTCTCGAGCAGTACTTC. It is translated as CASRTTGLEQYF.

This CDR3 is CASSIQVGNIQYF. The CDR3 DNA reads TGTGCCAGTAGTATACAGGTCGGAAACATTCAGTACTTC. The chain carries TRBV19 and TRBJ2-4, with unresolved D. This CDR3 is 13 amino acids long. With 2 bases removed from V and 6 bases from J, the gap between germline ends came to 8 bases. CDR1 is LNHDA, CDR2 SQIVND, per germline (reference sequence).

This chain joins TRBV19 and TRBJ1-4, with TRBD1 identical over 7 bases. This CDR3 is built from 15 residues. Per the germline V gene, CDR1 is LNHDA and CDR2 is SQIVND (reference sequence). V shed 5 bases, J shed 2 bases, and the junction held 5 bases outside the gene matches. The CDR3 is CASSRLGGTNEKLFF. DNA of the CDR3: TGTGCCAGTAGTCGCCTAGGGGGCACTAATGAAAAACTGTTTTTT.